Sequencing of this T cell receptor beta chain was carried out in a study of beta chain features in type 1 diabetes. Looking at the study overall: Age, gender, cell numbers and subset yield matched between patients and controls.

Study results and limitations: The naive, central memory and Treg TCRB repertoires looked more alike in patients than they did in healthy donors.

On this clone: As yet, its antigen is unknown.

Since all of the isolated RNA was reverse transcribed, expressed TCRB transcripts were what got sequenced. The table came from immunoSEQ multiplex PCR; TCRdb's copy has only in-frame clones and leaves some out. The repertoire consists of hundreds of thousands of clones, with 68% occurring once and the leading ten covering about 0.05%. The CDR3 runs 16 residues. From germline, CDR1 is SGHVS and CDR2 FQNEAQ. The J segment lost 3 bases and the V segment lost 6 bases, leaving 12 bases of the junction unmatched. This clonotype was sampled from a man aged 25 to 45 in good health. This chain connects TRBV7-8 to TRBJ2-5; 8 nucleotides match TRBD1. The sequenced sample was naive CD4+ T cells from blood. The CDR3 region has the DNA TGTGCCAGCAGTCAAACAACCCTGGACAGGGAAGAGACCCAGTACTTC. Translating it yields CASSQTTLDREETQYF.